This T cell receptor beta chain was observed in a study of blood T cell repertoires in COVID-19. Methods used by the authors: Counts of nucleated cells, estimated from reference gene primer amplification, were obtained. Data came from immunoSEQ multiplex PCR; TCRdb stores just in-frame clones and leaves some out. For V, J and clone size, that table is used; D and trimming come from the DNA. This sample has over 200,000 clones, with about 88% found just once. V gave up 1 base and J gave up 6 bases, with 16 bases separating them. Germline V gives CDR1 MNHEY, CDR2 SVGAGI. The CDR3 has 16 amino acids. Sequenced: peripheral blood. This TCR derives from a woman aged 40 to 55 with acute or convalescent COVID-19. This chain joins TRBV6-5 and TRBJ2-1; tentatively, D is TRBD2 (6 bases). CDR3 nucleotide sequence: TGTGCCAGCAGTTACTACCTCCGGGACTCCGGCAATGAGCAGTTCTTC. Encoded protein: CASSYYLRDSGNEQFF.